This entry concerns a single T cell receptor (beta chain). The V and J ends lost 5 bases and 6 bases respectively, with 13 bases between them. This CDR3 is built from 13 residues. Sequencing was performed with immunoSEQ multiplex PCR; in TCRdb, only in-frame clones are kept and a portion is missing. The sample yields about 67,000 clones, 85% to 90% seen once. This sample was taken from a study of blood T cell repertoires in COVID-19. Study details: The cDNA or gDNA used as material had been derived from T cells, B-cell-depleted T cells, or PBMCs.

The chain uses TRBV12-3 or TRBV12-4 and TRBJ1-1, with D perhaps TRBD1 (5 bases). Sequencing input: peripheral blood. The TCR sequence derives from a woman aged 55-70 years with acute or convalescent COVID-19. DNA for the CDR3: TGTGCCAGCAGTGTCGGGGGTCGCGCTGAAGCTTTCTTT. As protein: CASSVGGRAEAFF.